Detailed here is one T cell receptor (beta chain). This sample is part of a study of blood T cell repertoires in COVID-19. Repertoires were generated with immunoSEQ multiplex PCR, while TCRdb's copy carries only in-frame clones and drops some. This sample yields over 150,000 clones, of which about 88% are seen a single time; roughly 19% belongs to the top ten. Seattle patients were enrolled while actively infected and followed longitudinally. The source material was peripheral blood. This TCR was sampled from a man in his forties or fifties with COVID-19, enrolled during active disease.

CDR3 residues: CASSQDLTGGRTEAFF. For the CDR3, the DNA is TGTGCCAGCAGCCAAGATCTTACAGGGGGTCGGACTGAAGCTTTCTTT. The rearrangement links TRBV3-1 (or the pseudogene TRBV3-2) to TRBJ1-1; 8 bases agree with TRBD1. V lost 0 bases to trimming and J lost 5 bases; unmatched junction nucleotides: 8. This CDR3 has 16 residues. Germline V lookup: CDR1 LGHDT, CDR2 YNNKEL (reference sequence).